The 21 T cell receptor beta chains reported below all come from one sample, sequenced in a study of CD8+ T cells in alopecia areata. Sequencing used cDNA as its template, made by extracting RNA and reverse transcribing it. Assay: immunoSEQ multiplex PCR; the TCRdb copy retains only in-frame clones and omits some. The table has approximately 280,000 clones, nearly 60% seen once. The treatment here: oral pan-JAK inhibitor, 5-10 mg twice daily. Sample: CD4+ T cells sorted from blood, taken at week 24, from a patient treated with tofacitinib. The receptors were gathered from a human donor with alopecia areata.

The CDR3 nucleotides are TGTGCCAGCAGTTTGACTAGCGGGGTGGGAGAGACCCAGTACTTC. It encodes CASSLTSGVGETQYF. V is TRBV27 and J is TRBJ2-5, with 11 bases identical to TRBD2. V was pared by 3 bases and J by 4 bases, with 4 bases of the junction left unmatched. This CDR3 contains 15 residues. From germline, CDR1 is MNHEY and CDR2 SMNVEV (reference sequence).

The J gene is TRBJ2-5, the V gene TRBV6-6; TRBD2 matches 10 bases. J was trimmed by 4 bases and V by 8 bases; bases with no gene match: 1. Germline values: CDR1 MNHNY, CDR2 SVGAGI (reference sequence). This CDR3 has 12 amino acids. The CDR3 DNA is TGTGCCAGCCGGACTAGCGGAGAGACCCAGTACTTC. This gives the protein CASRTSGETQYF.

CDR3 nucleotides: TGTGCCAGCAGCCAAGACCGGGGCTGGGAGTCGGGCTACACCTTC. This codes for CASSQDRGWESGYTF. V usage is TRBV4-2 and J usage is TRBJ1-2; D might be TRBD1 (5 bases). Trimming cost V 0 bases and J 8 bases, with 16 bases left between them. This CDR3 has 15 amino acids. The V gene's germline CDR1 is LGHNA and CDR2 YNFKEQ.

The chain links TRBV29-1 to TRBJ2-7; the D gene is possibly TRBD2 (6 bases). Germline CDR1 is SQVTM and CDR2 is ANQGSEA. CDR3 length: 13 residues. The V gene lost 5 bases and the J gene lost 7 bases, with 18 bases spanning the gap. CDR3 sequence: CSVLGKLAGEQYF. The CDR3 DNA is TGCAGCGTTTTGGGGAAATTGGCGGGGGAGCAGTACTTC.

This clone was recorded only once. The chain combines TRBV4-1 with TRBJ1-2; no reliable D call. This CDR3 contains 15 residues. Trimming took off 1 base at V and 2 bases at J, with 11 bases between the two ends. Germline V gene lookup returns CDR1 MGHRA and CDR2 YSYEKL. This CDR3 is CASSQVGSGNYGYTF. The CDR3 nucleotides are TGCGCCAGCAGCCAAGTAGGTTCCGGGAACTATGGCTACACCTTC.

This chain links TRBV28 with TRBJ1-2; TRBD1 matches 8 bases. Germline CDR1 is MDHEN and CDR2 is SYDVKM. CDR3 length: 15 amino acids. V trimming: 3 bases; J trimming: 8 bases; junction bases outside the gene matches: 11. Here the CDR3 reads CASSLFGRGLSGYTF. The CDR3 region has the DNA TGTGCCAGCAGTTTGTTTGGCAGGGGGCTGTCGGGCTACACCTTC.

The rearrangement links TRBV25-1 to TRBJ2-5, with TRBD2 as a possible D gene (5 bases). CDR1 and CDR2 from the germline V gene are MGHDK and SYGVNS. The V and J ends lost 3 bases and 5 bases respectively, with 19 bases between them. CDR3 size: 16 residues. CDR3 amino acids: CASSDSPAASGETQYF. The DNA of the CDR3 is TGTGCCAGCAGTGATTCCCCAGCGGCCTCGGGGGAGACCCAGTACTTC.

This clone was seen a handful of times. The rearrangement joins TRBV10-3 to TRBJ2-1; 9 bases agree with TRBD1. The CDR3 runs to 17 residues. The V segment lost 6 bases and the J segment 0 bases; nucleotides outside the gene matches: 9. Germline CDR1 and CDR2: ENHRY and SYGVKD. The CDR3 spells CAIRMVGQGHSYNEQFF. The CDR3 DNA sequence: TGTGCCATCAGAATGGTAGGACAGGGGCACTCCTACAATGAGCAGTTCTTC.

This clone was observed a handful of times. The chain has TRBV27 and TRBJ2-3; D possibly matches TRBD1 or TRBD2 (6 bases each). Deletions cut 2 bases from V and 6 bases from J, with 12 bases between. This CDR3 comprises 14 residues. Germline V gene lookup returns CDR1 MNHEY and CDR2 SMNVEV (reference sequence). The CDR3 loop is CASSLGGGHDTQYF. CDR3 nucleotide sequence: TGTGCCAGCAGTTTAGGAGGGGGACATGATACGCAGTATTTT.

The chain employs TRBV2 and TRBJ1-5, with TRBD1 identical over 8 bases. The length of the CDR3 is 17 residues. Germline V CDR1 and CDR2: SNHLY, FYNNEI. The trim removed 6 bases at V and 4 bases at J, leaving 14 bases unmatched. The CDR3 reads CASRARTGSGQNQPQHF. CDR3 coding DNA: TGTGCCAGCAGGGCCAGGACAGGGTCGGGGCAGAATCAGCCCCAGCATTTT.

V and J are TRBV11-2 and TRBJ2-3, with unresolved D. Germline assignment: CDR1 SGHAT and CDR2 FQNNGV. Trimming removed 2 bases from V and 0 bases from J, with 6 bases in between. The CDR3 runs to 14 residues. CDR3 in amino acids: CASSLLWSTDTQYF. DNA for the CDR3: TGTGCCAGCAGCTTACTTTGGAGCACAGATACGCAGTATTTT.

This clone was recorded a few times. The chain carries TRBV6-6 and TRBJ2-7, with a possible D match to TRBD2 (5 bases). The V end lost 5 bases, the J end lost 3 bases, and 11 bases lay between the germline ends. The CDR3 is 13 residues long. The germline V gene has CDR1 MNHNY and CDR2 SVGAGI (reference sequence). The DNA for the CDR3 is TGTGCCAGCAGTCCAGTCGGGAACTACGAGCAGTACTTC. Amino acid sequence: CASSPVGNYEQYF.

V gene TRBV27 combines with J gene TRBJ1-1, with D hard to call. V was pared by 2 bases and J by 0 bases, with 7 bases between. The CDR3 has 14 amino acids. Germline V gives CDR1 MNHEY, CDR2 SMNVEV (reference sequence). The CDR3 region is CASSLVGMNTEAFF. The CDR3 DNA reads as TGTGCCAGCAGTTTAGTGGGGATGAACACTGAAGCTTTCTTT.

This clone was found a few times. The rearrangement uses TRBV4-2 and TRBJ1-6, with a tentative D call TRBD1 (5 bases). The CDR3 has 15 residues. V lost 1 base and J 15 bases, leaving 19 bases between the germline ends. Germline V gene data show CDR1 as LGHNA and CDR2 as YNFKEQ. CDR3: CASSQVEAEGTLLHF. DNA for the CDR3: TGTGCCAGCAGCCAAGTTGAGGCCGAAGGGACTCTCCTCCACTTT.

The J gene is TRBJ2-1, the V gene TRBV30; D may correspond to TRBD1 or TRBD2 (6 bases each). The CDR3 runs 15 residues. CDR1 and CDR2 (germline): GTSNPN, SVGIG (reference sequence). V was shortened by 3 bases and J by 1 base, with 13 bases between the two germline ends. CDR3 sequence reads: CAWRGGQGSYNEQFF. As DNA, the CDR3 is TGTGCCTGGAGAGGGGGGCAGGGGTCCTACAATGAGCAGTTCTTC.

This chain connects TRBV5-6 to TRBJ2-1; D possibly matches TRBD1 or TRBD2 (7 bases each). The CDR3 has 15 amino acids. V lost 4 bases and J 6 bases, leaving 17 bases between the germline ends. Looked up from germline, CDR1 is SGHDT and CDR2 is YYEEEE. CDR3 residues: CASSRRGTVFNEQFF. The CDR3 nucleotides read TGTGCCAGCAGCCGGCGGGGGACAGTATTCAATGAGCAGTTCTTC.

The rearrangement joins TRBV4-3 to TRBJ2-3, with TRBD2 matching 7 bases. Losses at the gene ends were 4 bases for V and 2 bases for J; bases not matched to a gene: 12. The length of the CDR3 is 17 residues. Germline CDR1 is LGHNA and CDR2 is YSLEER. CDR3 protein: CASSLGPWAGDTDTQYF. Written as DNA, the CDR3 is TGCGCCAGCAGCCTAGGCCCCTGGGCGGGGGACACAGATACGCAGTATTTT.

The chain's CDR3 is CSVSGVLTDTQYF. CDR3 coding DNA: TGCAGCGTTTCCGGGGTCCTCACAGATACGCAGTATTTT. This chain joins TRBV29-1 and TRBJ2-3; D perhaps matches TRBD2 (5 bases). Trimming left V 5 bases short and J 2 bases short, with 11 bases between. Germline CDR1 and CDR2: SQVTM and ANQGSEA. The CDR3 spans 13 residues.

The V gene is TRBV6-5, the J gene TRBJ1-2; tentative D call: TRBD1 (6 bases). The ends were cut back, 6 bases at V and 3 bases at J, with 14 bases in the middle. The germline CDR1 and CDR2 sequences are MNHEY and SVGAGI. This CDR3 has 14 residues. CDR3 DNA: TGTGCCAGCAGGGGGGCAAGAGGCGACTATGGCTACACCTTC. Protein: CASRGARGDYGYTF.

The V gene is TRBV5-6, the J gene TRBJ2-5; possibly TRBD1 for D (5 bases). Deletions cut 2 bases from V and 1 base from J, with 9 bases between. CDR3 length: 14 residues. The V gene's germline CDR1 is SGHDT and CDR2 YYEEEE. Written as DNA, the CDR3 is TGTGCCAGCAGCTTTCAGGGAAGCCAAGAGACCCAGTACTTC. Translated, it gives CASSFQGSQETQYF.

This chain links TRBV4-1 with TRBJ2-1, with 8 bases fitting TRBD2. Germline CDR1 MGHRA, CDR2 YSYEKL. CDR3 size: 17 residues. V was pared by 0 bases and J by 2 bases, with 6 bases of the junction left unmatched. The chain's CDR3 is CASSQEGSRGAYNEQFF. In DNA form, the CDR3 reads TGCGCCAGCAGCCAAGAGGGATCGCGGGGGGCCTACAATGAGCAGTTCTTC.